These 32 T cell receptor beta chains share one sample of origin, sequenced in a study of T cells in women clearing cervical HPV infection. The protocol was immunoSEQ multiplex PCR, while the TCRdb copy is restricted to in-frame clones and leaves out a portion. This listing includes about 35,000 clones. The sample was blood buffy coat. These receptors were obtained from a woman between 18 and 75 years old with a cervical HPV16 infection that either progressed to CIN3+ or cleared (not recorded which).

Remarks on this clone: The sequenced fragment ends 3 residues before the CDR3 boundary, so the rest is inferred from the germline J gene. This chain links TRBV5-8 with TRBJ2-4; TRBD1 might be the D (6 bases). This CDR3 contains 11 residues. CDR1 is SGHTS, CDR2 YDEGEE, per germline. The DNA read from the CDR3 is TGTGCCAGCAGCTTGAGGGGACAT. Translating gives CASSLRGH. The whole CDR3 sequence is CASSLRGHQYF.

Notes on this clone: The read gets to within 3 residues of the CDR3 end, and the germline J gene fills in the rest. The chain employs TRBV7-2 and TRBJ1-1; a weak D match, TRBD1 (5 bases). This CDR3 has 14 residues. The V gene's germline CDR1 is SGHTA and CDR2 FQGNSA. The ends were cut back, 2 bases at V and 2 bases at J, with 9 bases in the middle. The CDR3 loop reads CASSLNRLNTEAFF. The CDR3 bases that were read are TGTGCCAGCAGCTTAAACAGGTTAAACACTGAA. Using reference TRBV7-2 and TRBJ1-1 for the parts outside the CDR3, the full variable domain is GAGVSQSPSNKVTEKGKDVELRCDPISGHTALYWYRQSLGQGLEFLIYFQGNSAPDKSGLPSDRFSAERTGGSVSTLTIQRTQQEDSAVYLCASSLNRLNTEAFFGQGTRLTVV.

About this clone: Read data end 3 residues before the CDR3 end; the end is taken from the germline J gene. The chain carries TRBV12-3 or TRBV12-4 and TRBJ2-1; TRBD1 agrees at 10 bases. The CDR3 runs 15 residues. The V and J ends lost 6 bases and 5 bases, in that order; junction bases with no gene match: 7. The covered CDR3 bases are TGTGCCAGCAGCCTGGGACAGGGGTTTCACAATGAG. It codes for CASSLGQGFHNE. The complete CDR3 reads CASSLGQGFHNEQFF.

Comments on this clone: Read sequence stops 3 residues before the CDR3 end, and the germline J gene provides the missing end. The rearrangement uses TRBV5-5 and TRBJ1-3, with D perhaps TRBD1 (5 bases). Germline CDR1 reads SGHKS; CDR2 reads YYEKEE (reference sequence). The CDR3 runs 15 residues. V lost 4 bases, J lost 0 bases, and 11 bases lay in between. The part of the CDR3 DNA that was read is TGTGCCAGCAGCCAGGGTTACGGCTCTGGAAACACC. It specifies CASSQGYGSGNT. From start to end, the CDR3 is CASSQGYGSGNTIYF.

Comment on this clone: The read finishes 3 residues shy of the CDR3 end, and the germline J gene is used to complete it. The chain employs TRBV5-1 and TRBJ1-2; 7 bases fit TRBD1. Germline V gene sequence: CDR1 SGHRS, CDR2 YFSETQ. This CDR3 has 12 residues. CDR3 loop: CASRKGTDSYTF. CDR3 bases read: TGCGCCAGTAGAAAGGGGACAGACAGC.

Concerning this clone itself: The CDR3 goes on 3 residues after the read ends, and that part is filled in from the germline J gene. The chain recombines TRBV20-1 with TRBJ1-1, with TRBD1 matching over 11 bases. There are 15 residues in the CDR3. The germline gives CDR1 DFQATT, CDR2 SNEGSKA (reference sequence). Losses at the gene ends were 4 bases for V and 0 bases for J; bases not matched to a gene: 4. The CDR3 sequence: CSAKDRGRVNTEAFF. The CDR3 DNA, read in part, is TGCAGTGCTAAGGACAGGGGGCGAGTGAACACTGAA.

As concerns this clone: The read finishes 3 residues shy of the CDR3 end, and the germline J gene is used to complete it. The chain combines TRBV11-2 with TRBJ2-7; 7 bases align to TRBD1. This CDR3 contains 14 residues. Looked up from germline, CDR1 is SGHAT and CDR2 is FQNNGV. Trimming removed 7 bases from V and 3 bases from J; junction bases left unmatched: 9. CDR3 loop: CASIPDREGYEQYF. CDR3 DNA, as far as it was read: TGTGCCAGCATACCCGACAGGGAAGGCTACGAG.

As to this clone: The DNA ends 3 residues before the CDR3 does, and the rest of the CDR3 is filled in from the germline J gene. Other DNA variants within this sample encode the same CDR3. The chain combines TRBV20-1 with TRBJ2-2, with 8 bases fitting TRBD2. V trimming: 2 bases; J trimming: 7 bases; junction bases outside the gene matches: 9. CDR3 length: 15 residues. Germline V CDR1 and CDR2: DFQATT, SNEGSKA (reference sequence). The covered CDR3 bases are TGCAGTGCTAGACCCCCCGGGGGGGCTGGCGGGGAG. It specifies CSARPPGGAGGE. The CDR3 in full is CSARPPGGAGGELFF.

For this clone: Coverage ceases 3 residues before the CDR3 finishes, and the germline J gene fills in the end. The chain has TRBV7-9 and TRBJ2-2; D gene unclear. The CDR3 extends over 14 amino acids. The ends were cut back, 5 bases at V and 2 bases at J, with 9 bases in the middle. Germline V gene data show CDR1 as SEHNR and CDR2 as FQNEAQ (reference sequence). CDR3 DNA, as far as it was read: TGTGCCAGCAGCCCATACAGTAACACCGGGGAG. It yields the protein CASSPYSNTGE. The CDR3 in its entirety is CASSPYSNTGELFF.

A note on this clone: Read coverage stops 3 residues before the CDR3 terminus; the germline J gene supplies the remainder. The chain links TRBV2 to TRBJ2-5; tentative D call: TRBD1 (5 bases). Germline V gene sequence: CDR1 SNHLY, CDR2 FYNNEI. V shed 6 bases and J shed 3 bases, with 8 bases lying between them. This CDR3 contains 12 residues. The covered CDR3 bases are TGTGCCAGCAGCAGGGAAAAAGAGACC. The encoded protein is CASSREKET. The full CDR3 is CASSREKETQYF.

On this clone itself: The CDR3 goes on 3 residues after the read ends, and that part is filled in from the germline J gene. The V gene is TRBV5-1, the J gene TRBJ2-3; D may be TRBD1 (6 bases). This CDR3 is 13 amino acids long. The V gene lost 5 bases and the J gene lost 5 bases, with 12 bases spanning the gap. Per germline, CDR1 SGHRS and CDR2 YFSETQ. The CDR3 loop reads CASSTGHGDTQYF. The CDR3 bases that were read are TGCGCCAGCAGTACAGGGCATGGAGATACG. Drawing the rest from reference TRBV5-1 and TRBJ2-3, the complete variable domain is KAGVTQTPRYLIKTRGQQVTLSCSPISGHRSVSWYQQTPGQGLQFLFEYFSETQRNKGNFPGRFSGRQFSNSRSEMNVSTLELGDSALYLCASSTGHGDTQYFGPGTRLTVL.

As regards this clone: The read comes to an end 3 residues before the CDR3 does, leaving the germline J gene to fill in the end. This chain uses TRBV7-2 with TRBJ2-5, with TRBD2 matching 7 bases. The CDR3 covers 14 residues. The germline V gene has CDR1 SGHTA and CDR2 FQGNSA. V lost 5 bases, J lost 5 bases, and 8 bases stayed unmatched. The sequenced CDR3 bases are TGTGCCAGCAGCCCGACTAGCTTCCGGGAGACC. Its protein is CASSPTSFRET. The whole CDR3 reads CASSPTSFRETQYF.

Concerning this clone: The read gets to within 3 residues of the CDR3 end, and the germline J gene fills in the rest. The rearrangement links TRBV11-2 to TRBJ2-3, with unresolved D. Looked up from germline, CDR1 is SGHAT and CDR2 is FQNNGV. Trimming took 3 bases from V and 2 from J, leaving 6 bases between them. This CDR3 spans 13 amino acids. The chain's CDR3 is CASSFQFTDTQYF. CDR3 bases read: TGTGCCAGCAGCTTCCAGTTCACAGATACG.

Comments on this clone: The CDR3 end is not reached by the read, which stops 3 residues before it; the germline J gene fills it in. This rearrangement joins TRBV5-5 to TRBJ1-2, with TRBD1 matching over 7 bases. V was clipped by 3 bases and J by 4 bases; unmatched bases: 3. This CDR3 spans 13 amino acids. CDR1 SGHKS and CDR2 YYEKEE come from the germline V gene (reference sequence). The sequenced CDR3 bases are TGTGCCAGCAGCTGGGGGACAGTCTATGGC. This codes for CASSWGTVYG. From start to end, the CDR3 is CASSWGTVYGYTF.

In the case of this clone: The CDR3 is cut off 3 residues early in the read; its end comes from the germline J gene. This rearrangement joins TRBV30 to TRBJ2-3, with 7 bases lining up with TRBD1. CDR1 and CDR2 (germline): GTSNPN, SVGIG (reference sequence). The CDR3 spans 13 residues. The sequenced CDR3 bases are TGTGCCTGGAGTGGGGCAGGGGGACAGCCG. Protein: CAWSGAGGQP. From start to end, the CDR3 is CAWSGAGGQPQYF.

CDR3 loop: CASSFSGGSNEKLFF. The part of the CDR3 DNA that was read is TGTGCCAGCAGTTTCTCCGGAGGGTCGAATGAAAAA. The gene calls are TRBV27 and TRBJ1-4; D gene ambiguous. The read comes to an end 3 residues before the CDR3 does, leaving the germline J gene to fill in the end. V dropped 3 bases and J dropped 5 bases, with 13 bases sitting between them. CDR1 and CDR2 from the germline V gene are MNHEY and SMNVEV (reference sequence). The CDR3 is 15 amino acids.

Regarding this clone: With the read ending 3 residues before the CDR3 end, the germline J gene is used to fill in that end. Other DNA sequences from this sample encode an identical CDR3 as well. The rearrangement uses TRBV20-1 and TRBJ2-5; TRBD2 matches 7 bases. The V segment lost 6 bases and the J segment 2 bases; nucleotides outside the gene matches: 6. The CDR3 is 13 amino acids. Germline V gene sequence: CDR1 DFQATT, CDR2 SNEGSKA (reference sequence). CDR3: CSARGGKQETQYF. The sequenced part of the CDR3 DNA is TGCAGTGCACGGGGAGGGAAACAAGAGACC.

As concerns this clone: Read sequence stops 3 residues before the CDR3 end, and the germline J gene provides the missing end. This chain uses TRBV7-2 with TRBJ1-5, with no clear D. Germline CDR1 and CDR2: SGHTA and FQGNSA. The CDR3 spans 13 residues. V lost 1 base, J lost 6 bases, and 7 bases lay in between. CDR3 loop: CASSLDPGQPQHF. The CDR3 DNA, read in part, is TGTGCCAGCAGCTTAGACCCCGGTCAGCCC.

About this clone itself: The missing CDR3 end, 3 residues past where the read stops, is filled in from the germline J gene. The V call is TRBV5-8, the J call TRBJ2-3; D is ambiguous. V was shortened by 4 bases and J by 8 bases, with 14 bases between the two germline ends. This CDR3 is built from 13 residues. Germline-derived CDR1 and CDR2 are SGHTS and YDEGEE. The CDR3 here is CASSLERTPTQYF. The sequenced CDR3 bases are TGTGCCAGCAGCCTAGAACGAACCCCTACG.

Points on this clone: The CDR3 end is not reached by the read, which stops 3 residues before it; the germline J gene fills it in. The chain carries TRBV10-1 and TRBJ1-5, with D tentatively TRBD1 (6 bases). Germline V gene sequence: CDR1 WNHNN, CDR2 SYGVQD (reference sequence). CDR3 length: 14 amino acids. The V end was cut by 11 bases, the J end by 5 bases, with 19 bases between. The DNA read from the CDR3 is TGCGCCTCTCTGAACGGGACAAAGCATCAGCCC. This translates into CASLNGTKHQP. The whole CDR3 is CASLNGTKHQPQHF.

With regard to this clone: Read coverage stops 3 residues before the CDR3 terminus; the germline J gene supplies the remainder. The V call is TRBV11-2, the J call TRBJ2-7; the match to TRBD1 covers 9 bases. The CDR3 runs to 15 residues. Trimming took 2 bases from V and 3 from J; bases not matched to a gene: 5. Per germline, CDR1 SGHAT and CDR2 FQNNGV. CDR3 bases read: TGTGCCAGCAGCTTAACCCTGACAGGGGGCTACGAG. It specifies CASSLTLTGGYE. The whole CDR3 protein is CASSLTLTGGYEQYF.

CDR3 DNA, as far as it was read: TGTGCCAGCAGCTCAAGACTTAGCAATGAG. This translates into CASSSRLSNE. The CDR3 reads in full as CASSSRLSNEQFF. The V gene is TRBV13, the J gene TRBJ2-1; D uncertain. Sequencing ends 3 residues short of the CDR3 end; the germline J gene provides the rest. This CDR3 is 13 amino acids long. Trimming pared 4 bases from V and 6 bases from J, leaving 10 bases between. The germline gives CDR1 PRHDT, CDR2 FYEKMQ (reference sequence).

In the case of this clone: The read terminates 3 residues ahead of where the CDR3 ends, so the germline J gene completes it. This chain links TRBV5-4 with TRBJ1-1; TRBD1 matches 7 bases. V shed 4 bases, J shed 1 base, and the junction held 7 bases outside the gene matches. The CDR3 extends over 15 amino acids. Per germline, CDR1 SGHNT and CDR2 YYREEE (reference sequence). The CDR3 sequence is CASSPAGTENTEAFF. The sequenced CDR3 bases are TGTGCCAGCAGCCCGGCCGGGACAGAGAACACTGAA.

In the case of this clone: The missing CDR3 end, 3 residues past where the read stops, is filled in from the germline J gene. V gene TRBV5-6 combines with J gene TRBJ2-1; D perhaps matches TRBD2 (6 bases). Between the trimmed V and J ends, which lost 4 bases and 6 bases, there was a span of 14 bases. The germline V gene encodes CDR1 SGHDT and CDR2 YYEEEE. CDR3 length equals 14 residues. The CDR3 protein is CASSRPGGANEQFF. The CDR3 DNA, read in part, is TGTGCCAGCAGCCGTCCGGGCGGGGCCAATGAG.

Worth noting for this clone: The CDR3 is cut off 3 residues early in the read; its end comes from the germline J gene. The genes are TRBV4-2 and TRBJ2-7, with TRBD2 identical over 7 bases. Germline CDR1 and CDR2: LGHNA and YNFKEQ. This CDR3 spans 16 amino acids. J lost 2 bases, V lost 0 bases, and 7 bases had no gene match. CDR3 DNA, as far as it was read: TGTGCCAGCAGCCAAGATTCGGGCGGGACTACCTACGAG. Amino acid sequence: CASSQDSGGTTYE. The entire CDR3 reads CASSQDSGGTTYEQYF.

Notes on this clone: The read terminates 3 residues before the CDR3 end, so the remaining end is supplied by the germline J gene. Other nucleotide sequences in the sample specify the same CDR3. The chain recombines TRBV19 with TRBJ1-2, with D perhaps matching TRBD1 (5 bases). The germline CDR1 and CDR2 sequences are LNHDA and SQIVND (reference sequence). This CDR3 comprises 14 residues. This chain's CDR3 is CASTPSGGRSGYTF. The CDR3 bases that were read are TGTGCCAGTACTCCCTCCGGGGGTCGGAGCGGC.

In the case of this clone: From the germline J gene comes the end of the CDR3, since the read stops 3 residues before it. V is TRBV29-1 and J is TRBJ2-7; unclear D gene. V lost 3 bases, J lost 2 bases, and 14 bases lay in between. CDR3 length: 14 amino acids. Germline V gene data show CDR1 as SQVTM and CDR2 as ANQGSEA. The CDR3 bases that were read are TGCAGCGTTGAGGAACAGACATTCCCCTACGAG. Protein product: CSVEEQTFPYE. The CDR3, in full, reads CSVEEQTFPYEQYF.

In the case of this clone: With the read ending 3 residues before the CDR3 end, the germline J gene is used to fill in that end. V and J are TRBV7-9 and TRBJ2-5; weak D call: TRBD2 (7 bases). The CDR3 is 15 amino acids. Germline CDR1 is SEHNR and CDR2 is FQNEAQ (reference sequence). The sequenced CDR3 bases are TGTGCCAGCAGCTTAGGGGGGGGGCGCGGAGATACC. It yields the protein CASSLGGGRGDT. The full-length CDR3 reads as CASSLGGGRGDTQYF.

As concerns this clone: The CDR3 extends 3 residues past the end of the read, so its final part is completed from the germline J gene. This chain connects TRBV15 to TRBJ1-4; D may be TRBD1 (6 bases). In germline, CDR1 is LNHNV, CDR2 YYDKDF (reference sequence). This CDR3 contains 15 residues. V was trimmed by 3 bases and J by 8 bases, leaving 16 bases between them. The sequenced CDR3 bases are TGTGCCACCAGCAGGACACAGGGTCGAGGCGAAAAA. Its protein product is CATSRTQGRGEK. The whole CDR3 is CATSRTQGRGEKLFF. Full variable domain (remainder filled in from reference TRBV15 and TRBJ1-4): DAMVIQNPRYQVTQFGKPVTLSCSQTLNHNVMYWYQQKSSQAPKLLFHYYDKDFNNEADTPDNFQSRRPNTSFCFLDIRSPGLGDTAMYLCATSRTQGRGEKLFFGSGTQLSVL.

Comment on this clone: Read sequence stops 3 residues before the CDR3 end, and the germline J gene provides the missing end. V usage is TRBV5-6 and J usage is TRBJ2-1; D is possibly TRBD2 (5 bases). The V gene lost 5 bases and the J gene lost 0 bases, with 12 bases spanning the gap. The length of the CDR3 is 15 residues. Per the germline V gene, CDR1 is SGHDT and CDR2 is YYEEEE. The CDR3 here is CASRGRTGSYNEQFF. CDR3 DNA (partial): TGTGCCAGCAGGGGCCGGACTGGCTCCTACAATGAG.

Remarks on this clone: One junction end does not reproduce the germline sequence, and a read error may be involved. From the germline J gene comes the end of the CDR3, since the read stops 3 residues before it. The chain combines TRBV4-2 with TRBJ2-5; 7 bases agree with TRBD1. This CDR3 contains 16 residues. Looked up from germline, CDR1 is LGHNA and CDR2 is YNFKEQ. The chain's CDR3 is CAVKSWATGSIETQYF. The sequenced part of the CDR3 DNA is TGCGCCGTTAAAAGTTGGGCGACAGGGTCGATAGAGACC.

Of note for this clone: Sequencing ends 3 residues short of the CDR3 end; the germline J gene provides the rest. The rearrangement joins TRBV20-1 to TRBJ2-6; D perhaps matches TRBD2 (5 bases). Trimming shortened V by 6 bases and J by 4 bases, and 13 bases separated the two germline ends. CDR1 is DFQATT and CDR2 is SNEGSKA in the germline V gene (reference sequence). This CDR3 spans 14 amino acids. Partial CDR3 DNA: TGCAGTGCGGGCGGCGGGTCAGGGGCCAACGTC. Its translation: CSAGGGSGANV. The CDR3 reads in full as CSAGGGSGANVLTF.